This T cell receptor (beta chain) was documented in a study of shared clonotypes between healthy human individuals. This CDR3 comprises 15 residues. Trimming shortened V by 6 bases and J by 3 bases, and 15 bases separated the two germline ends. Per the germline V gene, CDR1 is MNHEY and CDR2 is SVGAGI. The data were produced by immunoSEQ multiplex PCR, yet TCRdb's version contains in-frame clones alone and is incomplete. The profile covers around 2.3 million clones, with approximately 94% appearing a single time and less than 0.15% taken by the ten largest. The V call is TRBV6-5, the J call TRBJ1-5, with a weak D call TRBD1 (6 bases). The clonotype comes from a young man in good health. The sequenced material came from naive CD4+ T cells sorted from blood. Stated subset: CD45RA+ positively selected. CDR3: CASSRGGQNNQPQHF. CDR3 DNA sequence: TGTGCCAGCAGCCGGGGGGGGCAAAACAATCAGCCCCAGCATTTT.